The 12 T cell receptor beta chains reported below all come from one sample, sequenced in a study of technical replicates of blood from a handful of donors. TCRdb's copy holds only in-frame clones and misses some; the assay was immunoSEQ multiplex PCR. The table includes fewer than 110,000 clones, 96% detected once. Sequencing used T cells isolated from PBMCs. These receptors came from a human donor in good health.

The chain carries TRBV18 and TRBJ1-3; TRBD1 aligns across 8 bases. The germline V gene encodes CDR1 KGHSH and CDR2 LQKENI. V dropped 4 bases and J dropped 3; count of bases not matched to a gene: 5. CDR3 size: 15 residues. The CDR3 is CASSRDRGGGNTIYF. The CDR3 DNA reads TGTGCCAGCTCACGCGACAGGGGAGGTGGAAACACCATATATTTT.

The CDR3 DNA reads as TGCAGTGCTAGCACAATTATCGAAGCTTTCTTT. As protein: CSASTIIEAFF. V is TRBV20-1 and J is TRBJ1-1; D not certain. Trimming took 3 bases from V and 8 from J, leaving 10 bases between them. CDR3 length: 11 amino acids. Germline V CDR1 and CDR2: DFQATT, SNEGSKA (reference sequence).

The J gene is TRBJ2-5, the V gene TRBV10-3, with 13 bases that match TRBD2. Germline V gene data show CDR1 as ENHRY and CDR2 as SYGVKD. The CDR3 is 16 amino acids. The junction had 6 bases not matched to a gene; V was cut back by 5 bases and J by 3 bases. The CDR3 nucleotides are TGTGCCATCAGTCGACTAGCGGGGGGAGGAGAAGAGACCCAGTACTTC. Translated, it gives CAISRLAGGGEETQYF.

The gene calls are TRBV6-6 and TRBJ2-1, with D possibly TRBD1 on 6 matching bases. The CDR3 has 14 amino acids. CDR1 MNHNY and CDR2 SVGAGI come from the germline V gene (reference sequence). Trimming removed 7 bases from V and 1 base from J, with 11 bases in between. DNA of the CDR3: TGTGCCAGCACTAACAGGGTATCCTACAATGAGCAGTTCTTC. As protein: CASTNRVSYNEQFF.

The rearrangement uses TRBV10-2 and TRBJ1-1; a possible D gene is TRBD1 (6 bases). Germline V gene data show CDR1 as WSHSY and CDR2 as SAAADI. This CDR3 has 16 residues. Trimming stripped 8 bases from V and 0 bases from J, with 19 bases between. The CDR3, as DNA: TGCGCCAGCTCCCAGATTGGGACAACATTGAACACTGAAGCTTTCTTT. Translated, it gives CASSQIGTTLNTEAFF.

This chain connects TRBV5-3 to TRBJ1-5; D call uncertain. TRBV5-3 qualifies as an ORF whose function is uncertain. This CDR3 has 14 residues. V was clipped by 6 bases and J by 4 bases, with 14 bases between them. Here the CDR3 reads CARTIRRANQPQHF. In DNA form, the CDR3 reads TGTGCCAGAACAATTAGGAGGGCTAATCAGCCCCAGCATTTT.

The J gene is TRBJ1-2, the V gene TRBV7-3; TRBD1 is a possible D gene (5 bases). The CDR3 is made up of 14 amino acids. V shed 5 bases and J shed 8 bases, with 18 bases lying between them. The germline gives CDR1 SGHTA, CDR2 FQGTGA. CDR3 DNA sequence: TGTGCCAGCAGCCCTGGGTCGGGGGGTGTGGGCTACACCTTC. This translates into CASSPGSGGVGYTF.

This chain links TRBV2 with TRBJ1-5; D possibly corresponds to TRBD1 (6 bases). V shed 8 bases and J shed 6 bases, with 17 bases lying between them. The CDR3 extends over 14 amino acids. Germline CDR1 and CDR2: SNHLY and FYNNEI. CDR3: CASVLETGVQPQHF. CDR3 DNA sequence: TGTGCCAGCGTTCTAGAGACAGGAGTTCAGCCCCAGCATTTT.

The rearrangement uses TRBV5-6 and TRBJ2-5; D not certain. Germline lookup yields CDR1 SGHDT and CDR2 YYEEEE. The CDR3 loop spans 15 amino acids. Trimming cost V 3 bases and J 7 bases, with 19 bases left between them. In DNA, the CDR3 is TGTGCCAGCAGCTCCTCTATCCGAGAGGAAAGGACCCAGTACTTC. Translating gives CASSSSIREERTQYF.

V and J are TRBV9 and TRBJ1-1, with TRBD1 identical over 7 bases. The V gene end was trimmed by 3 bases and the J gene end by 3 bases; junction bases not matched to a gene: 8. The CDR3 loop spans 15 amino acids. Looked up from germline, CDR1 is SGDLS and CDR2 is YYNGEE. CDR3 amino acids: CASSAAQTGYTEAFF. Written as DNA, the CDR3 is TGTGCCAGCAGCGCGGCACAGACAGGGTACACTGAAGCTTTCTTT. The entire variable domain, with the rest obtained from reference TRBV9 and TRBJ1-1, is as follows: DSGVTQTPKHLITATGQRVTLRCSPRSGDLSVYWYQQSLDQGLQFLIQYYNGEERAKGNILERFSAQQFPDLHSELNLSSLELGDSALYFCASSAAQTGYTEAFFGQGTRLTVV.

The genes are TRBV7-7 and TRBJ2-1, with no clear D. Germline V CDR1 and CDR2: SSHAT, FNYEAQ (reference sequence). Trimming pared 1 base from V and 2 bases from J, leaving 15 bases between. The CDR3 contains 17 residues. The chain's CDR3 is CASSLGGGLEAYNEQFF. CDR3 nucleotides: TGTGCCAGCAGCTTAGGAGGTGGCCTCGAAGCCTACAATGAGCAGTTCTTC.

This chain links TRBV7-9 with TRBJ2-4; TRBD1 aligns across 7 bases. Germline CDR1 reads SEHNR; CDR2 reads FQNEAQ (reference sequence). The CDR3 is made up of 14 amino acids. The J segment lost 15 bases and the V segment lost 3 bases, leaving 14 bases of the junction unmatched. The CDR3 nucleotides are TGTGCCAGCAGCTTTCGGGGACAGACGGACCCTCGGTACTTC. It codes for CASSFRGQTDPRYF. The whole variable domain, filled in from reference TRBV7-9 and TRBJ2-4, reads DTGVSQNPRHKITKRGQNVTFRCDPISEHNRLYWYRQTLGQGPEFLTYFQNEAQLEKSRLLSDRFSAERPKGSFSTLEIQRTEQGDSAMYLCASSFRGQTDPRYFGAGTRLSVL.